The TCR beta chain described here comes from a study of blood T cells in healthy people across ages. Next came a second PCR, run for roughly 6 to 11 cycles, which used a sample-barcoded 5' primer along with a J-beta primer mix. TCRdb analysed the 5' RACE reads with MiXCR anew, one entry per CDR3 protein. The sample consists of approximately 1.5 million distinct CDR3 sequences, approximately 43% of them appearing once. This clonotype originated in a woman between 18 and 29 years old in good health. Material for sequencing was blood.

The CDR3 reads CASSRGHDIGNYGYTF. The CDR3 region has the DNA TGTGCCAGCAGCAGGGGACACGACATCGGGAACTATGGCTACACCTTC. The chain couples TRBV11-1 to TRBJ1-2; TRBD1 might be the D (6 bases). Germline V gene data show CDR1 as SGHAT and CDR2 as FQDESV (reference sequence). Trimming shortened V by 5 bases and J by 2 bases, and 18 bases separated the two germline ends. This CDR3 contains 16 residues.